Presented here are 19 T cell receptor beta chains from one specimen sequenced in a study of blood T cell repertoires in COVID-19. The repertoire was sequenced with immunoSEQ multiplex PCR; TCRdb's copy has only in-frame clones and lacks some. Of 150,000 to 200,000 clones listed, around 86% were seen once; the top ten hold approximately 8%. The sequencing sample was made of peripheral blood. The source of these receptors is a man in his sixties with acute or convalescent COVID-19.

This chain uses TRBV5-1 with TRBJ2-7; tentatively, D is TRBD2 (5 bases). Deletions cut 4 bases from V and 6 bases from J, with 23 bases between. Germline V lookup: CDR1 SGHRS, CDR2 YFSETQ. The CDR3 length is 16 residues. The CDR3 DNA reads TGCGCCAGCAGCCTTGGGCTGGGCGGGCGCTCTGCCGAGCAGTACTTC. Translated: CASSLGLGGRSAEQYF.

The chain is built from TRBV7-3 and TRBJ2-1; a possible D gene is TRBD2 (5 bases). Trimming shortened V by 2 bases and J by 8 bases, and 13 bases separated the two germline ends. There are 14 residues in the CDR3. From germline, CDR1 is SGHTA and CDR2 FQGTGA. The CDR3 here is CASSLGLAFDEQFF. The CDR3 coding sequence is TGTGCCAGCAGCTTAGGGCTAGCTTTCGATGAGCAGTTCTTC.

V gene TRBV2 combines with J gene TRBJ2-2; the match to TRBD2 covers 14 bases. This CDR3 is built from 15 residues. Trimming took 7 bases from V and 7 from J; bases not matched to a gene: 5. The germline CDR1 and CDR2 sequences are SNHLY and FYNNEI. In DNA, the CDR3 is TGTGCCAGCACTGGGACTAGCGGGAGAGTCGGGGAGCTGTTTTTT. Translating gives CASTGTSGRVGELFF. Supplemented by reference TRBV2 and TRBJ2-2, the full variable domain reads EPEVTQTPSHQVTQMGQEVILRCVPISNHLYFYWYRQILGQKVEFLVSFYNNEISEKSEIFDDQFSVERPDGSNFTLKIRSTKLEDSAMYFCASTGTSGRVGELFFGEGSRLTVL.

This sequence joins TRBV24-1 and TRBJ2-5; 10 bases match TRBD2. CDR1 is KGHDR and CDR2 is SFDVKD in the germline V gene. The CDR3 totals 15 residues. J gave up 5 bases and V 3 bases, and 5 bases lay outside the gene matches. The CDR3 protein is CATSDPSGRVETQYF. The DNA for the CDR3 is TGTGCCACCAGTGATCCTAGCGGGAGAGTTGAGACCCAGTACTTC.

This rearrangement joins TRBV19 to TRBJ1-5; weak D call: TRBD1 (5 bases). The V end lost 3 bases, the J end lost 7 bases, and 16 bases lay between the germline ends. The length of the CDR3 is 15 residues. Germline-derived CDR1 and CDR2 are LNHDA and SQIVND (reference sequence). CDR3 residues: CASSMWGEVWQPQHF. The CDR3 nucleotides read TGTGCCAGTAGTATGTGGGGGGAAGTTTGGCAGCCCCAGCATTTT.

The rearrangement links TRBV7-2 to TRBJ2-1; 7 nucleotides match TRBD2. The CDR3 is 16 amino acids. Germline CDR1 SGHTA, CDR2 FQGNSA. V lost 1 base, J lost 8 bases, and 11 bases stayed unmatched. DNA for the CDR3: TGTGCCAGCAGCTTAGTCGGTGGACTAGGATTCTATGAGCAGTTCTTC. Protein sequence: CASSLVGGLGFYEQFF. Looking up the rest from reference TRBV7-2 and TRBJ2-1 gives the full variable domain: GAGVSQSPSNKVTEKGKDVELRCDPISGHTALYWYRQSLGQGLEFLIYFQGNSAPDKSGLPSDRFSAERTGGSVSTLTIQRTQQEDSAVYLCASSLVGGLGFYEQFFGPGTRLTVL.

The rearrangement uses TRBV18 and TRBJ2-2; no clear D gene. This CDR3 spans 15 amino acids. V was trimmed by 8 bases and J by 3 bases, leaving 16 bases between them. The germline gives CDR1 KGHSH, CDR2 LQKENI. Here the CDR3 DNA reads TGTGCCAGCACCTCGCGTGGGCGCGACACCGGGGAGCTGTTTTTT. Residues: CASTSRGRDTGELFF.

This sequence joins TRBV11-3 and TRBJ1-3; D is ambiguous. CDR1 is SGHNT, CDR2 YENEEA, per germline. The CDR3 has 13 residues. The V end was cut by 5 bases, the J end by 4 bases, with 9 bases between. CDR3 region: CASSPRSGNTIYF. The DNA of the CDR3 is TGTGCCAGCAGCCCGAGGTCGGGAAACACCATATATTTT.

V and J are TRBV18 and TRBJ2-7; 9 bases match TRBD1. The CDR3 sequence is 14 residues long. The V segment lost 3 bases and the J segment 2 bases; nucleotides outside the gene matches: 2. Germline V gene lookup returns CDR1 KGHSH and CDR2 LQKENI. In nucleotides, the CDR3 is TGTGCCAGCTCACCGGGACAGGGACCCTACGAGCAGTACTTC. Protein: CASSPGQGPYEQYF.

This rearrangement joins TRBV2 to TRBJ2-7; D might be TRBD2 (6 bases). CDR1 is SNHLY and CDR2 is FYNNEI in the germline V gene. This CDR3 region has 16 residues. Trimming left V 6 bases short and J 3 bases short, with 21 bases between. CDR3 in amino acids: CASSGWGGAGLYEQYF. Here the CDR3 DNA reads TGTGCCAGCAGCGGTTGGGGCGGGGCGGGACTCTACGAGCAGTACTTC.

This chain connects TRBV2 to TRBJ1-5; 8 positions agree with TRBD1. Losses at the gene ends were 4 bases for V and 6 bases for J; bases not matched to a gene: 8. Germline lookup yields CDR1 SNHLY and CDR2 FYNNEI. This CDR3 region has 15 residues. The CDR3 sequence is CASSGTGGGFQPQHF. Here the CDR3 DNA reads TGTGCCAGCAGTGGAACAGGGGGAGGGTTTCAGCCCCAGCATTTT.

This clone appeared many times. The chain uses TRBV15 and TRBJ1-3, with 7 bases fitting TRBD1. V was clipped by 4 bases and J by 3 bases; unmatched bases: 3. The germline V gene encodes CDR1 LNHNV and CDR2 YYDKDF (reference sequence). The CDR3 is 14 amino acids. The DNA for the CDR3 is TGTGCCACCAGCACACGGGACAGTGGAAACACCATATATTTT. Encoded protein: CATSTRDSGNTIYF.

CDR3 in amino acids: CASSIEGERQFF. The CDR3 DNA is TGTGCCAGTAGTATAGAGGGAGAGAGGCAGTTCTTC. V gene TRBV19 combines with J gene TRBJ2-1; D might be TRBD2 (5 bases). Deletions cut 0 bases from V and 12 bases from J, with 9 bases between. This CDR3 is 12 amino acids long. From germline, CDR1 is LNHDA and CDR2 SQIVND (reference sequence).

As concerns this clone: This same CDR3 is encoded by further DNA sequences in the sample. This chain connects TRBV7-3 to TRBJ2-1; TRBD2 matches at 11 bases. The CDR3 runs 14 residues. Trimming at V came to 5 bases and at J to 4 bases, leaving 1 base not matched to a gene. Germline V gene lookup returns CDR1 SGHTA and CDR2 FQGTGA. CDR3 coding DNA: TGTGCCAGCAGCGGGACTAGCGGATACAATGAGCAGTTCTTC. The encoded protein is CASSGTSGYNEQFF. Using reference TRBV7-3 and TRBJ2-1 for the parts outside the CDR3, the full variable domain is GAGVSQTPSNKVTEKGKYVELRCDPISGHTALYWYRQSLGQGPEFLIYFQGTGAADDSGLPNDRFFAVRPEGSVSTLKIQRTERGDSAVYLCASSGTSGYNEQFFGPGTRLTVL.

The chain has TRBV7-8 and TRBJ1-1; D gene uncertain. Germline CDR1 SGHVS, CDR2 FQNEAQ. Trimming shortened V by 5 bases and J by 1 base, and 11 bases separated the two germline ends. CDR3 size: 14 residues. This CDR3 reads CASSRQTGNTEAFF. In DNA, the CDR3 is TGTGCCAGCAGCCGACAAACGGGGAACACTGAAGCTTTCTTT. The entire variable domain, with the rest obtained from reference TRBV7-8 and TRBJ1-1, is as follows: GAGVSQSPRYKVAKRGQDVALRCDPISGHVSLFWYQQALGQGPEFLTYFQNEAQLDKSGLPSDRFFAERPEGSVSTLKIQRTQQEDSAVYLCASSRQTGNTEAFFGQGTRLTVV.

The V and J genes are TRBV6-5 and TRBJ1-5, with TRBD1 matching 9 bases. V dropped 6 bases and J dropped 5; count of bases not matched to a gene: 8. Germline V lookup: CDR1 MNHEY, CDR2 SVGAGI. The CDR3 is made up of 15 amino acids. The CDR3 DNA is TGTGCCAGCAGCGGACAGGGGACTACTTATCAGCCCCAGCATTTT. Translated: CASSGQGTTYQPQHF.

This rearrangement joins TRBV16 to TRBJ1-5; no definite D call. Trimming removed 5 bases from V and 2 bases from J, with 7 bases in between. The germline gives CDR1 KGHSY, CDR2 FQNENV. The CDR3 covers 13 residues. The CDR3 DNA reads as TGTGCCAGCAGCTCTAATCGCAATCAGCCCCAGCATTTT. Translated, it gives CASSSNRNQPQHF. The full variable domain, with the rest looked up from reference TRBV16 and TRBJ1-5, is GEEVAQTPKHLVRGEGQKAKLYCAPIKGHSYVFWYQQVLKNEFKFLISFQNENVFDETGMPKERFSAKCLPNSPCSLEIQATKLEDSAVYFCASSSNRNQPQHFGDGTRLSIL.

This chain connects TRBV6-5 to TRBJ2-1, with D maybe TRBD2 (6 bases). The CDR3 extends over 15 amino acids. The V gene's germline CDR1 is MNHEY and CDR2 SVGAGI. The V end lost 6 bases, the J end lost 3 bases, and 15 bases lay between the germline ends. The CDR3 DNA sequence: TGTGCCAGCAGCCGCGCGGGACTCGGCTACAATGAGCAGTTCTTC. Its translation is CASSRAGLGYNEQFF.

The chain couples TRBV29-1 to TRBJ1-1, with a weak D call TRBD1 (6 bases). This CDR3 is built from 11 residues. Trimming shortened V by 5 bases and J by 4 bases, and 8 bases separated the two germline ends. Germline values: CDR1 SQVTM, CDR2 ANQGSEA. The CDR3: CSVLGGTEAFF. The CDR3 nucleotides read TGCAGCGTTTTAGGGGGCACTGAAGCTTTCTTT.